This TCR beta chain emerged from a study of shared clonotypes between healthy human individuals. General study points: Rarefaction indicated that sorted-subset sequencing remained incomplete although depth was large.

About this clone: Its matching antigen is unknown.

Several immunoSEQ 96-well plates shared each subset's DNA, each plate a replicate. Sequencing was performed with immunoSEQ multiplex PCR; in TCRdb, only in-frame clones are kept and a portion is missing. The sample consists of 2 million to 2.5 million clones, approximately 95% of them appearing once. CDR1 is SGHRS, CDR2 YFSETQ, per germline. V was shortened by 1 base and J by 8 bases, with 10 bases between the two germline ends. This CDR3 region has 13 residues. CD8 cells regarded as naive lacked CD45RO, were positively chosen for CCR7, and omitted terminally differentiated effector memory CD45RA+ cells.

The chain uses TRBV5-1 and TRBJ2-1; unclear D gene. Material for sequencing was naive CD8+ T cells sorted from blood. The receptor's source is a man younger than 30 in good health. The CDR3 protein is CASSLSEADEQFF. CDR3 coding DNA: TGCGCCAGCAGCTTGTCCGAGGCGGATGAGCAGTTCTTC.